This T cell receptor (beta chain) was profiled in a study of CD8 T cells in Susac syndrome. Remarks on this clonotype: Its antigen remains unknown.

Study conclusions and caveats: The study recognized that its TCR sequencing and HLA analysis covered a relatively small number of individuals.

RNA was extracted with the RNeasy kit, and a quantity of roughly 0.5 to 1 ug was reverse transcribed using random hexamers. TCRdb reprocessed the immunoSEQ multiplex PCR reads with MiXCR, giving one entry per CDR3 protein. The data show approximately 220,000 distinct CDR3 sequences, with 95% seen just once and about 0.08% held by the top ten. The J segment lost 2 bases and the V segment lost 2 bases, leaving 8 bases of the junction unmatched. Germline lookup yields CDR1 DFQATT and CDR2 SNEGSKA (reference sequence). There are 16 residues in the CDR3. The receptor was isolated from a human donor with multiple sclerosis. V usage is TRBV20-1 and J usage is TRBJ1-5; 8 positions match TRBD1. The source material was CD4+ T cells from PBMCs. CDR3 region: CSARSRGRVGNQPQHF. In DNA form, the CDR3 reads TGCAGTGCTAGATCCAGGGGGCGGGTAGGCAATCAGCCCCAGCATTTT.